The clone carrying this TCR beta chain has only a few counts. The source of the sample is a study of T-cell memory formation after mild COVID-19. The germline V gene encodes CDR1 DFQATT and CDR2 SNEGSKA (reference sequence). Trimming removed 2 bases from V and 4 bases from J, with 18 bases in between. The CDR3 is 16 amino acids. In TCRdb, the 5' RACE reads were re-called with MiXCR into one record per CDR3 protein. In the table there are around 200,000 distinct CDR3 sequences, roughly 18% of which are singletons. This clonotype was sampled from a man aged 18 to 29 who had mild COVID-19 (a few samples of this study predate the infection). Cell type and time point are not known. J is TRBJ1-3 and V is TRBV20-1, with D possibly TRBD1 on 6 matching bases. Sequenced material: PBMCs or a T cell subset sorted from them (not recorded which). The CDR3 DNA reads TGCAGTGCTAGAAGGGGGGCCCAAGGGGACGGAAACACCATATATTTT. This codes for CSARRGAQGDGNTIYF.